The 21 T cell receptor beta chains below come from one sample, sequenced in a study of T-cell reconstitution after alpha-beta-depleted transplantation in children. Unique molecular identifiers were incorporated during preparation of the TCRbeta library. TCRdb used MiXCR to reprocess the PCR reads, holding one entry per CDR3 protein. The table records almost 600,000 distinct CDR3 sequences, roughly a quarter of them present only once. Sample: PBMCs, taken before TCRalphabeta/CD19-depleted stem cell transplant. Source of these receptors: a boy in the first two years of life with Wiskott-Aldrich syndrome, due to receive a stem cell transplant.

The chain employs TRBV27 and TRBJ2-7; no reliable D call. CDR3 length: 14 residues. V gave up 0 bases and J gave up 6 bases, with 12 bases separating them. CDR1 is MNHEY and CDR2 is SMNVEV in the germline V gene (reference sequence). The chain's CDR3 is CASSLSTGMGEQYF. The CDR3, as DNA: TGTGCCAGCAGTTTATCGACGGGTATGGGCGAGCAGTACTTC.

This clonotype showed up just a few times. V gene TRBV3-1 combines with J gene TRBJ1-5; D gene uncertain. CDR1 is LGHDT, CDR2 YNNKEL, per germline (reference sequence). Trimming took off 2 bases at V and 7 bases at J, with 15 bases between the two ends. The CDR3 runs to 15 residues. The CDR3 region is CASSQSHGRGQPQHF. The CDR3 DNA is TGTGCCAGCAGCCAATCTCACGGGAGAGGACAGCCCCAGCATTTT. The full variable domain, rest sourced from reference TRBV3-1 and TRBJ1-5, is DTAVSQTPKYLVTQMGNDKSIKCEQNLGHDTMYWYKQDSKKFLKIMFSYNNKELIINETVPNRFSPKSPDKAHLNLHINSLELGDSAVYFCASSQSHGRGQPQHFGDGTRLSIL.

The chain is built from TRBV20-1 and TRBJ1-1; 7 bases align to TRBD1. The V gene end was trimmed by 1 base and the J gene end by 7 bases; junction bases not matched to a gene: 12. Germline V gene data show CDR1 as DFQATT and CDR2 as SNEGSKA (reference sequence). There are 15 residues in the CDR3. The chain's CDR3 is CSARVPFIWTGEAFF. The CDR3 DNA sequence: TGCAGTGCTAGAGTACCCTTTATCTGGACAGGTGAAGCTTTCTTT.

The rearrangement uses TRBV6-5 and TRBJ1-2; 7 nucleotides line up with TRBD1. The germline gives CDR1 MNHEY, CDR2 SVGAGI. With V trimmed by 6 bases and J by 5 bases, 6 bases remained unmatched. CDR3 length: 13 amino acids. In nucleotides, the CDR3 is TGTGCCAGCAGGCCGGGACAGCTGTATGGCTACACCTTC. Translation gives CASRPGQLYGYTF.

V is TRBV20-1 and J is TRBJ1-4; no reliable D call. CDR1 DFQATT and CDR2 SNEGSKA come from the germline V gene (reference sequence). The V end was cut by 3 bases, the J end by 10 bases, with 9 bases between. CDR3 length equals 11 residues. The CDR3 protein is CSASVPGKLFF. The CDR3 DNA reads as TGCAGTGCTAGCGTTCCGGGAAAACTGTTTTTT.

In this sample, this clonotype turned up a few times. The chain has TRBV20-1 and TRBJ2-1; the D gene is possibly TRBD2 (5 bases). CDR1 DFQATT and CDR2 SNEGSKA come from the germline V gene (reference sequence). This CDR3 is built from 12 residues. Trimming cost V 3 bases and J 7 bases, with 10 bases left between them. The CDR3 loop reads CSASRSGNEQFF. CDR3 sequence (DNA): TGCAGTGCTAGTCGCAGCGGAAATGAGCAGTTCTTC.

The table lists this clonotype with a few counts. The rearrangement uses TRBV6-2 or TRBV6-3 and TRBJ2-1, with TRBD2 identical over 13 bases. J was trimmed by 2 bases and V by 0 bases; bases with no gene match: 10. The CDR3 has 20 residues. Germline CDR1 is MNHEY and CDR2 is SVGEGT. The chain's CDR3 is CASSYSRLAGGGGPYNEQFF. Written as DNA, the CDR3 is TGTGCCAGCAGTTACTCTAGACTAGCGGGAGGAGGGGGGCCCTACAATGAGCAGTTCTTC.

Ten or more counts support this clonotype. The chain uses TRBV5-1 and TRBJ2-4; 10 positions match TRBD2. With V trimmed by 4 bases and J by 7 bases, 17 bases remained unmatched. Germline V gene data show CDR1 as SGHRS and CDR2 as YFSETQ. The CDR3 is 18 residues long. CDR3 loop: CASSRLPSGRASDNIQYF. The CDR3 DNA sequence: TGCGCCAGCAGCCGACTTCCCAGCGGGAGGGCTTCAGACAACATTCAGTACTTC.

The J gene is TRBJ2-7, the V gene TRBV28; D is undetermined. This CDR3 spans 14 amino acids. Trimming shortened V by 3 bases and J by 5 bases, and 14 bases separated the two germline ends. Germline CDR1 MDHEN, CDR2 SYDVKM. CDR3 residues: CASSLPRTWDEQYF. DNA of the CDR3: TGTGCCAGCAGTTTGCCCCGGACGTGGGACGAGCAGTACTTC. Full variable domain (missing parts from reference TRBV28 and TRBJ2-7): DVKVTQSSRYLVKRTGEKVFLECVQDMDHENMFWYRQDPGLGLRLIYFSYDVKMKEKGDIPEGYSVSREKKERFSLILESASTNQTSMYLCASSLPRTWDEQYFGPGTRLTVT.

This clonotype was counted only a few times. The chain is built from TRBV27 and TRBJ2-3; a possible D gene is TRBD2 (6 bases). The ends were cut back, 4 bases at V and 4 bases at J, with 21 bases in the middle. The length of the CDR3 is 17 residues. CDR1 MNHEY and CDR2 SMNVEV come from the germline V gene (reference sequence). The CDR3 DNA follows: TGTGCCAGCAGTTATTTACACTCCTTCGGGAGAGCAGATACGCAGTATTTT. Amino acids: CASSYLHSFGRADTQYF.

The V call is TRBV3-1, the J call TRBJ2-2; the match to TRBD2 covers 8 bases. The V gene's germline CDR1 is LGHDT and CDR2 YNNKEL (reference sequence). V lost 0 bases and J lost 6; bases outside the gene matches: 18. The CDR3 is made up of 20 amino acids. The DNA for the CDR3 is TGTGCCAGCAGCCAAGATGGGGGTGGCGGGAGGCCCGTTATTTCCGGGGAGCTGTTTTTT. Encoded protein: CASSQDGGGGRPVISGELFF.

This clonotype has more than one count but fewer than ten. The CDR3 is CASSPTPGQSEAFF. CDR3 sequence (DNA): TGCGCCAGCAGCCCAACCCCGGGACAGTCAGAAGCTTTCTTT. This chain connects TRBV5-1 to TRBJ1-1; TRBD1 matches 7 bases. The CDR3 extends over 14 amino acids. Germline V CDR1 and CDR2: SGHRS, YFSETQ. V dropped 4 bases and J dropped 8; count of bases not matched to a gene: 11. The variable domain in full, completed from reference TRBV5-1 and TRBJ1-1, reads KAGVTQTPRYLIKTRGQQVTLSCSPISGHRSVSWYQQTPGQGLQFLFEYFSETQRNKGNFPGRFSGRQFSNSRSEMNVSTLELGDSALYLCASSPTPGQSEAFFGQGTRLTVV.

This clonotype was found a few times. The gene calls are TRBV5-6 and TRBJ2-3; D call uncertain. Germline V gene sequence: CDR1 SGHDT, CDR2 YYEEEE. This CDR3 is 16 amino acids long. Trimming took 1 base from V and 2 from J, leaving 14 bases between them. CDR3 loop: CASSLTFQAATDTQYF. The CDR3, as DNA: TGTGCCAGCAGCTTGACTTTTCAGGCGGCCACAGATACGCAGTATTTT.

This chain uses TRBV7-2 with TRBJ2-1, with 7 bases that match TRBD2. Germline assignment: CDR1 SGHTA and CDR2 FQGNSA. Trimming took 3 bases from V and 5 from J; bases not matched to a gene: 4. CDR3 length equals 14 residues. CDR3 DNA: TGTGCCAGCAGCTTTGCGGGAGCCAACAATGAGCAGTTCTTC. Translation gives CASSFAGANNEQFF.

This clonotype came up a few times. The rearrangement uses TRBV6-1 and TRBJ1-1, with D tentatively TRBD1 (5 bases). The CDR3 has 14 residues. Between the trimmed V and J ends, which lost 4 bases and 4 bases, there was a span of 13 bases. Germline-derived CDR1 and CDR2 are MNHNS and SASEGT. The CDR3 nucleotides read TGTGCCAGCAGTGGACATCCTAGGGGCACTGAAGCTTTCTTT. As protein: CASSGHPRGTEAFF.

This clonotype was seen only a few times. The chain couples TRBV10-3 to TRBJ2-5; D is perhaps TRBD2 (6 bases). This CDR3 comprises 15 residues. In germline, CDR1 is ENHRY, CDR2 SYGVKD. The V end was cut by 0 bases, the J end by 7 bases, with 15 bases between. The CDR3 spells CAISESGGLTGTQYF. The DNA of the CDR3 is TGTGCCATCAGTGAGTCGGGTGGACTAACGGGGACCCAGTACTTC.

V usage is TRBV12-3 or TRBV12-4 and J usage is TRBJ2-2, with a tentative D call TRBD2 (5 bases). The V end was cut by 7 bases, the J end by 2 bases, with 11 bases between. This CDR3 is 14 amino acids long. The CDR3 coding sequence is TGTGCCAGCACCCTAGGAGGTAACACCGGGGAGCTGTTTTTT. This translates into CASTLGGNTGELFF.

This clonotype turned up a few times. The chain couples TRBV9 to TRBJ2-2; 8 positions match TRBD1. Germline values: CDR1 SGDLS, CDR2 YYNGEE. The CDR3 spans 16 residues. The junction had 10 bases not matched to a gene; V was cut back by 0 bases and J by 9 bases. The CDR3 reads CASSVVGTGVHRELFF. CDR3 DNA sequence: TGTGCCAGCAGCGTAGTCGGGACAGGTGTTCACCGGGAGCTGTTTTTT.

This clonotype was detected only once. The chain is built from TRBV5-1 and TRBJ2-2; a weak D match, TRBD1 (6 bases). The CDR3 length is 16 residues. The germline V and J ends were trimmed by 2 bases and 0 bases, with 11 bases remaining between them. The germline gives CDR1 SGHRS, CDR2 YFSETQ. CDR3 bases: TGCGCCAGCAGCTTAACAGGGCGTACGAACACCGGGGAGCTGTTTTTT. It encodes CASSLTGRTNTGELFF.

This clonotype was observed a few times. V gene TRBV7-7 combines with J gene TRBJ2-1; 7 nucleotides agree with TRBD2. CDR1 is SSHAT, CDR2 FNYEAQ, per germline (reference sequence). CDR3 length equals 14 residues. V gave up 6 bases and J gave up 5 bases; unmatched junction bases: 7. CDR3 in amino acids: CASSPSGGNNEQFF. CDR3 DNA sequence: TGTGCCAGCAGTCCCTCGGGGGGAAACAATGAGCAGTTCTTC.

The V and J genes are TRBV28 and TRBJ1-1, with 8 bases that match TRBD1. This CDR3 has 13 residues. V trimming: 2 bases; J trimming: 12 bases; junction bases outside the gene matches: 8. Germline V gives CDR1 MDHEN, CDR2 SYDVKM. The CDR3 region is CASSLADRVVTFF. The CDR3 DNA follows: TGTGCCAGCAGTTTAGCGGACAGGGTAGTAACTTTCTTT.